A single sample gave rise to the 27 T cell receptor beta chains below, sequenced in a study of T-cell memory formation after mild COVID-19. A single record per CDR3 protein comes from TCRdb applying MiXCR to the 5' RACE reads. The data show about 340,000 distinct CDR3 sequences, around a sixth seen once. The sequenced sample was PBMCs or a T cell subset sorted from them (not recorded which). The receptors shown here come from a man younger than 35 who had mild COVID-19 (a few samples of this study predate the infection). Cell type and time point are not known.

This clonotype was picked up a small number of times. V gene TRBV28 combines with J gene TRBJ2-3; maybe TRBD1 (6 bases). V shed 6 bases and J shed 4 bases, with 14 bases lying between them. Germline CDR1 and CDR2: MDHEN and SYDVKM. The CDR3 is 14 amino acids. For the CDR3, the DNA is TGTGCCAGCAGGCCGACAGGATATTCAGATACGCAGTATTTT. Protein product: CASRPTGYSDTQYF.

This clonotype was picked up a small number of times. The chain recombines TRBV10-2 with TRBJ2-3, with 7 bases that match TRBD1. The CDR3 consists of 20 residues. Germline trimming cut 2 bases from V and 6 bases from J; bases unmatched to any gene: 23. Germline lookup yields CDR1 WSHSY and CDR2 SAAADI. The CDR3 sequence: CASSEMVLRGPSPPSDTQYF. The CDR3 DNA sequence: TGCGCCAGCAGTGAGATGGTATTAAGGGGGCCGAGTCCTCCGTCGGATACGCAGTATTTT.

The chain links TRBV20-1 to TRBJ1-4, with D tentatively TRBD1 (5 bases). CDR1 is DFQATT, CDR2 SNEGSKA, per germline (reference sequence). V lost 1 base and J 3 bases, leaving 12 bases between the germline ends. This CDR3 has 15 residues. In nucleotides, the CDR3 is TGCAGTGCTAGAGTCGCCGGGACGGCTAATGAAAAACTGTTTTTT. It translates to CSARVAGTANEKLFF.

The chain has TRBV12-5 and TRBJ1-1, with D unclear. CDR3 length equals 11 residues. Germline CDR1 LGHNT, CDR2 FRNRAP. With 6 bases removed from V and 4 bases from J, the gap between germline ends came to 6 bases. CDR3 in amino acids: CASGQPTEAFF. The CDR3 nucleotides read TGTGCTAGTGGCCAACCCACTGAAGCTTTCTTT.

This clonotype was seen only a few times. This chain joins TRBV7-8 and TRBJ1-5; D remains ambiguous. CDR3 length: 16 residues. The germline V gene has CDR1 SGHVS and CDR2 FQNEAQ. Trimming cost V 1 base and J 2 bases, with 12 bases left between them. The CDR3 DNA is TGTGCCAGCAGCTTAGGCAAACTGGGCGGCAATCAGCCCCAGCATTTT. Its translation: CASSLGKLGGNQPQHF.

This clonotype was seen more than once but under ten times. The V and J genes are TRBV29-1 and TRBJ1-5, with TRBD1 matching 9 bases. The CDR3 totals 13 residues. Germline-derived CDR1 and CDR2 are SQVTM and ANQGSEA. Germline trimming cut 7 bases from V and 5 bases from J; bases unmatched to any gene: 6. The CDR3 sequence is CSGPDRGYQPQHF. In DNA, the CDR3 is TGCAGCGGGCCAGACAGGGGGTATCAGCCCCAGCATTTT. Supplemented by reference TRBV29-1 and TRBJ1-5, the full variable domain reads SAVISQKPSRDICQRGTSLTIQCQVDSQVTMMFWYRQQPGQSLTLIATANQGSEATYESGFVIDKFPISRPNLTFSTLTVSNMSPEDSSIYLCSGPDRGYQPQHFGDGTRLSIL.

This clonotype was seen a few times. The chain links TRBV18 to TRBJ1-1; possibly TRBD1 for D (5 bases). The V end lost 2 bases, the J end lost 5 bases, and 12 bases lay between the germline ends. The CDR3 has 14 residues. Germline V gene lookup returns CDR1 KGHSH and CDR2 LQKENI. CDR3 sequence (DNA): TGTGCCAGCTCACCAGACGGGGGAAAGACTGAAGCTTTCTTT. Protein: CASSPDGGKTEAFF.

A note on this clonotype: It is unclear where the CDR3 begins or ends on the DNA, so no DNA is shown, and the CDR3 is as TCRdb lists it. V and J are TRBV7-2 and TRBJ2-4; whether TRBD1, the table's D call, matches the DNA was not checked. In germline, CDR1 is SGHTA, CDR2 FQGNSA. The CDR3 is 15 residues long, ends included. This CDR3 reads CASSFGPGAKNIQYF.

The V and J genes are TRBV5-1 and TRBJ2-3, with D perhaps matching TRBD1 (5 bases). The CDR3 runs to 15 residues. Germline assignment: CDR1 SGHRS and CDR2 YFSETQ. Deletions cut 1 base from V and 2 bases from J, with 11 bases between. CDR3 nucleotide sequence: TGCGCCAGCAGCTTGAACGGCAGGGCCACAGATACGCAGTATTTT. Its protein product is CASSLNGRATDTQYF.

This clonotype was detected a few times. The gene calls are TRBV2 and TRBJ2-5; 10 bases match TRBD2. Germline V gives CDR1 SNHLY, CDR2 FYNNEI. CDR3 length equals 16 residues. V lost 3 bases, J lost 2 bases, and 6 bases stayed unmatched. Here the CDR3 DNA reads TGTGCCAGCAGTGACCCCCAGCGGGGGGGACAAGAGACCCAGTACTTC. It specifies CASSDPQRGGQETQYF.

The chain carries TRBV12-3 or TRBV12-4 and TRBJ2-5; TRBD2 agrees at 13 bases. With 0 bases clipped from V and 5 bases from J, the junction kept 0 bases outside the gene matches. This CDR3 has 15 residues. The CDR3 spells CASSLALAGGETQYF. For the CDR3, the DNA is TGTGCCAGCAGTTTAGCACTAGCGGGGGGGGAGACCCAGTACTTC.

This clonotype was counted between two and nine times. The chain couples TRBV2 to TRBJ1-6; TRBD1 might be the D (5 bases). Trimming removed 6 bases from V and 10 bases from J, with 16 bases in between. This CDR3 contains 14 residues. Germline V gene sequence: CDR1 SNHLY, CDR2 FYNNEI. The CDR3 region is CASRRQYSQSPLHF. The DNA of the CDR3 is TGTGCCAGCAGACGACAGTATTCACAATCACCCCTCCACTTT.

This clonotype showed up just a few times. The chain combines TRBV10-3 with TRBJ1-1, with D tentatively TRBD1 (5 bases). Trimming removed 3 bases at V and 6 bases at J, with 11 bases between. Per germline, CDR1 ENHRY and CDR2 SYGVKD. The CDR3 covers 13 residues. The CDR3 is CAISEGDYSEAFF. CDR3 nucleotide sequence: TGTGCCATCAGTGAAGGGGATTACTCTGAAGCTTTCTTT.

The table lists this clonotype with a few counts. This chain joins TRBV6-4 and TRBJ1-2; 7 nucleotides align to TRBD1. The germline V gene has CDR1 MRHNA and CDR2 SNTAGT. This CDR3 spans 14 amino acids. The V segment lost 7 bases and the J segment 4 bases; nucleotides outside the gene matches: 9. Here the CDR3 DNA reads TGTGCCAGCACCAAGAGGGGACAGAGCTATGGCTACACCTTC. It codes for CASTKRGQSYGYTF.

The chain is built from TRBV7-9 and TRBJ2-3; 14 bases agree with TRBD2. The germline gives CDR1 SEHNR, CDR2 FQNEAQ (reference sequence). This CDR3 region has 16 residues. V shed 4 bases and J 4 bases; nucleotides not matched to a gene: 4. The CDR3 DNA reads as TGTGCCAGCAGCTCCGGACTAGCGGGGGGATCAGATACGCAGTATTTT. Its protein is CASSSGLAGGSDTQYF. Using reference TRBV7-9 and TRBJ2-3 for the parts outside the CDR3, the full variable domain is DTGVSQNPRHKITKRGQNVTFRCDPISEHNRLYWYRQTLGQGPEFLTYFQNEAQLEKSRLLSDRFSAERPKGSFSTLEIQRTEQGDSAMYLCASSSGLAGGSDTQYFGPGTRLTVL.

This clonotype showed up many times. The gene calls are TRBV3-1 and TRBJ2-7; D is ambiguous. The CDR3 totals 11 residues. Germline values: CDR1 LGHDT, CDR2 YNNKEL (reference sequence). The V end lost 4 bases, the J end lost 4 bases, and 5 bases lay between the germline ends. This CDR3 reads CASSRHYEQYF. The DNA for the CDR3 is TGTGCCAGCAGCCGCCATTACGAGCAGTACTTC.

The CDR3 loop reads CSASNRGRGRMNTEAFF. DNA for the CDR3: TGCAGTGCCTCAAATAGGGGCAGGGGAAGGATGAACACTGAAGCTTTCTTT. The V call is TRBV20-1, the J call TRBJ1-1; a weak D match, TRBD1 (6 bases). The germline V and J ends were trimmed by 6 bases and 0 bases, with 23 bases remaining between them. The CDR3 has 17 residues. Germline V gene lookup returns CDR1 DFQATT and CDR2 SNEGSKA (reference sequence).

The chain combines TRBV6-1 with TRBJ2-1; D gene uncertain. Germline CDR1 and CDR2: MNHNS and SASEGT. V lost 7 bases and J 4 bases, leaving 8 bases between the germline ends. CDR3 size: 12 residues. The CDR3: CASIGPYNEQFF. The CDR3 DNA follows: TGTGCCAGCATAGGGCCATACAATGAGCAGTTCTTC.

The chain combines TRBV20-1 with TRBJ1-6; tentative D call: TRBD1 (5 bases). Between the trimmed V and J ends, which lost 3 bases and 12 bases, there was a span of 21 bases. Germline V gene sequence: CDR1 DFQATT, CDR2 SNEGSKA (reference sequence). The CDR3 runs 15 residues. CDR3 region: CSARADGAGRGPLHF. For the CDR3, the DNA is TGCAGTGCTAGGGCCGACGGGGCAGGGAGAGGACCCCTCCACTTT.

This clonotype was counted a single time. The chain carries TRBV28 and TRBJ1-6; D not resolved. V lost 7 bases and J lost 5, with 12 bases in between. The CDR3 has 14 amino acids. CDR1 and CDR2 (germline): MDHEN, SYDVKM. CDR3 sequence reads: CASNPPGNNSPLHF. For the CDR3, the DNA is TGTGCCAGCAACCCGCCGGGAAATAATTCACCCCTCCACTTT.

This clonotype was detected only a few times. The chain is built from TRBV6-2 or TRBV6-3 and TRBJ1-1; possible D gene TRBD1, 5 bases. Trimming left V 5 bases short and J 5 bases short, with 15 bases between. The CDR3 loop spans 14 amino acids. Germline V gives CDR1 MNHEY, CDR2 SVGEGT. CDR3: CASSGAHGRTEAFF. The CDR3 DNA reads TGTGCCAGCAGTGGGGCGCATGGGAGGACTGAAGCTTTCTTT.

The sample holds a few counts of this clonotype. This sequence joins TRBV7-2 and TRBJ2-3, with D uncertain. Germline lookup yields CDR1 SGHTA and CDR2 FQGNSA. The CDR3 runs 15 residues. Trimming removed 0 bases at V and 2 bases at J, with 9 bases between. Written as DNA, the CDR3 is TGTGCCAGCAGCTTAGCGTACAGCTACACAGATACGCAGTATTTT. Amino acid sequence: CASSLAYSYTDTQYF.

This clonotype was seen a handful of times. The genes are TRBV4-2 and TRBJ2-1; tentatively, D is TRBD2 (6 bases). CDR1 and CDR2 (germline): LGHNA, YNFKEQ. Trimming cost V 6 bases and J 5 bases, with 14 bases left between them. This CDR3 contains 14 residues. CDR3 amino acids: CASRFGTLNNEQFF. CDR3 in DNA: TGTGCCAGCAGGTTCGGGACTCTGAACAATGAGCAGTTCTTC.

This clonotype appeared a few times. V usage is TRBV3-1 and J usage is TRBJ2-5, with TRBD2 matching over 10 bases. The V gene end was trimmed by 0 bases and the J gene end by 2 bases; junction bases not matched to a gene: 6. The CDR3 is 17 residues long. Germline V gene sequence: CDR1 LGHDT, CDR2 YNNKEL (reference sequence). CDR3 protein: CASSQDFGAGGQETQYF. For the CDR3, the DNA is TGTGCCAGCAGCCAAGATTTCGGAGCGGGGGGGCAAGAGACCCAGTACTTC.

The chain carries TRBV10-3 and TRBJ2-3, with D maybe TRBD2 (5 bases). The CDR3 runs to 15 residues. Trimming pared 5 bases from V and 0 bases from J, leaving 12 bases between. CDR1 and CDR2 (germline): ENHRY, SYGVKD. Here the CDR3 reads CAISHNIASTDTQYF. In nucleotides, the CDR3 is TGTGCCATCAGTCATAATATAGCGAGCACAGATACGCAGTATTTT.

The chain links TRBV6-5 to TRBJ2-7, with D unclear. Per the germline V gene, CDR1 is MNHEY and CDR2 is SVGAGI. V gave up 2 bases and J gave up 1 base, with 12 bases separating them. This CDR3 is 15 amino acids long. Here the CDR3 reads CASSYPRQWSYEQYF. DNA of the CDR3: TGTGCCAGCAGTTACCCACGGCAGTGGTCCTACGAGCAGTACTTC.

This clonotype was counted ten times or more. J is TRBJ2-5 and V is TRBV7-9; D gene ambiguous. Germline CDR1 SEHNR, CDR2 FQNEAQ (reference sequence). The CDR3 totals 12 residues. V was pared by 3 bases and J by 5 bases, with 7 bases between. The CDR3 sequence: CASSFVRETQYF. The DNA for the CDR3 is TGTGCCAGCAGCTTTGTACGGGAGACCCAGTACTTC.